One and the same sample provided the 32 T cell receptor beta chains below, sequenced in a study of CD8 T cells in ankylosing spondylitis. TCRdb analysed the 5' RACE reads with MiXCR anew, one entry per CDR3 protein. The sample contains some 250,000 distinct CDR3 sequences, about 24% of which appear only once. The sample taken for sequencing was blood, either unsorted or a sorted T cell fraction (not recorded which). The receptors were sampled from a male donor with ankylosing spondylitis or in good health (not recorded which).

For this clonotype: Being one base from a much bigger clone, this may be a read error. The rearrangement uses TRBV4-2 and TRBJ2-7; D is unclear. Germline V gene lookup returns CDR1 LGHNA and CDR2 YNFKEQ. The CDR3 has 11 amino acids. V lost 0 bases, J lost 6 bases, and 3 bases lay in between. The CDR3 loop is CASSQDTEQYF. The CDR3 DNA reads as TGTGCCAGCAGCCAAGATACCGAGCAGTACTTC.

This clonotype occurred once. This chain uses TRBV7-2 with TRBJ2-7, with 7 positions matching TRBD2. This CDR3 region has 13 residues. V lost 5 bases, J lost 5 bases, and 6 bases stayed unmatched. Germline lookup yields CDR1 SGHTA and CDR2 FQGNSA. The CDR3 DNA reads TGTGCCAGCAGCCGGTCTGGGAGGGACGAGCAGTACTTC. Its protein product is CASSRSGRDEQYF.

The rearrangement joins TRBV12-3 or TRBV12-4 to TRBJ1-2, with D hard to call. The CDR3 spans 12 residues. Trimming pared 6 bases from V and 2 bases from J, leaving 7 bases between. This chain's CDR3 is CASRWQNYGYTF. CDR3 coding DNA: TGTGCCAGCAGATGGCAGAACTATGGCTACACCTTC.

This clonotype was counted ten times or more. The J gene is TRBJ2-3, the V gene TRBV7-3, with 8 positions matching TRBD2. The germline V gene encodes CDR1 SGHTA and CDR2 FQGTGA. The CDR3 runs 16 residues. V shed 1 base and J 2 bases; nucleotides not matched to a gene: 5. Written as DNA, the CDR3 is TGTGCCAGCAGCTTAAATGGCGGGGGGCCCACAGATACGCAGTATTTT. Its protein is CASSLNGGGPTDTQYF.

This clonotype was detected ten times or more. This chain links TRBV20-1 with TRBJ2-3, with D maybe TRBD2 (6 bases). The V end lost 5 bases, the J end lost 4 bases, and 13 bases lay between the germline ends. The CDR3 is 13 amino acids. The germline V gene has CDR1 DFQATT and CDR2 SNEGSKA (reference sequence). CDR3 sequence: CSAYSGPADTQYF. The CDR3 bases are TGCAGTGCTTATAGCGGTCCCGCAGATACGCAGTATTTT.

This clonotype was picked up many times. This chain links TRBV5-5 with TRBJ2-2; 10 nucleotides align to TRBD1. CDR1 is SGHKS and CDR2 is YYEKEE in the germline V gene (reference sequence). This CDR3 is 17 amino acids long. The V and J ends lost 5 bases and 4 bases, in that order; junction bases with no gene match: 11. CDR3 coding DNA: TGTGCCAGCAGTCAGTTCCTTGACAGGGGGCTCACCGGGGAGCTGTTTTTT. This encodes CASSQFLDRGLTGELFF. Filled out from reference TRBV5-5 and TRBJ2-2, the complete variable domain reads DAGVTQSPTHLIKTRGQQVTLRCSPISGHKSVSWYQQVLGQGPQFIFQYYEKEERGRGNFPDRFSARQFPNYSSELNVNALLLGDSALYLCASSQFLDRGLTGELFFGEGSRLTVL.

The sample holds one count of this clonotype. CDR3 sequence reads: CASSLDNRGPYEQYF. The CDR3 DNA reads TGCGCCAGCAGCTTGGACAACAGGGGTCCCTACGAGCAGTACTTC. The V and J genes are TRBV5-1 and TRBJ2-7; 7 nucleotides match TRBD1. Germline loops: CDR1 SGHRS, CDR2 YFSETQ. The CDR3 runs to 15 residues. The trim removed 0 bases at V and 2 bases at J, leaving 5 bases unmatched.

This clonotype was counted many times. The chain has TRBV5-1 and TRBJ2-5; the D gene is possibly TRBD1 (6 bases). The germline V gene encodes CDR1 SGHRS and CDR2 YFSETQ. The CDR3 covers 15 residues. Trimming pared 0 bases from V and 5 bases from J, leaving 14 bases between. The CDR3 reads CASSLADSTRETQYF. DNA for the CDR3: TGCGCCAGCAGCTTGGCGGACAGCACCCGGGAGACCCAGTACTTC.

The chain uses TRBV5-1 and TRBJ2-5; D is perhaps TRBD1 (5 bases). Germline CDR1 reads SGHRS; CDR2 reads YFSETQ. This CDR3 has 14 residues. V dropped 2 bases and J dropped 0 bases, with 8 bases sitting between them. DNA of the CDR3: TGCGCCAGCAGCTTTTCAGGGCACCAAGAGACCCAGTACTTC. Translated: CASSFSGHQETQYF. The whole variable domain, filled in from reference TRBV5-1 and TRBJ2-5, reads KAGVTQTPRYLIKTRGQQVTLSCSPISGHRSVSWYQQTPGQGLQFLFEYFSETQRNKGNFPGRFSGRQFSNSRSEMNVSTLELGDSALYLCASSFSGHQETQYFGPGTRLLVL.

The rearrangement links TRBV10-1 to TRBJ2-2, with D possibly TRBD2 on 6 matching bases. Germline V lookup: CDR1 WNHNN, CDR2 SYGVQD (reference sequence). The V gene lost 4 bases and the J gene lost 0 bases, with 12 bases spanning the gap. The CDR3 has 16 amino acids. The CDR3 region has the DNA TGCGCCAGCAGTGCCGGCGGGACGGCGAACACCGGGGAGCTGTTTTTT. It codes for CASSAGGTANTGELFF.

V is TRBV10-1 and J is TRBJ2-7; TRBD1 aligns across 7 bases. The ends lost 4 bases at V and 2 bases at J; junction bases unmatched: 8. CDR1 is WNHNN, CDR2 SYGVQD, per germline (reference sequence). The CDR3 is 15 residues long. The CDR3 DNA follows: TGCGCCAGCAGTGGGGGGCGACAGGGCCCCTACGAGCAGTACTTC. Protein sequence: CASSGGRQGPYEQYF.

Many counts were recorded for this clonotype. The rearrangement uses TRBV25-1 and TRBJ1-6, with TRBD1 as a possible D gene (6 bases). Germline CDR1 and CDR2: MGHDK and SYGVNS. V lost 8 bases to trimming and J lost 5 bases, with 16 bases between them. The CDR3 sequence is 15 residues long. The DNA for the CDR3 is TGTGCCAGCGCAGGGGTCGGCTACCATAATTCACCCCTCCACTTT. Protein sequence: CASAGVGYHNSPLHF.

This clonotype was seen just once. The chain employs TRBV2 and TRBJ1-2, with D hard to call. Trimming took off 6 bases at V and 2 bases at J, with 13 bases between the two ends. The CDR3 spans 14 residues. Germline values: CDR1 SNHLY, CDR2 FYNNEI. CDR3 sequence reads: CASSRASRNYGYTF. DNA of the CDR3: TGTGCCAGCAGCCGGGCCTCGAGAAACTATGGCTACACCTTC.

This clonotype was counted at least ten times. The V and J genes are TRBV12-3 or TRBV12-4 and TRBJ1-2; no reliable D call. Trimming took off 2 bases at V and 4 bases at J, with 20 bases between the two ends. The CDR3 is made up of 17 amino acids. The CDR3 nucleotides are TGTGCCAGCAGTTTAAAGCGTCTTGGCGTACAAGGCTATGGCTACACCTTC. Protein sequence: CASSLKRLGVQGYGYTF.

This clonotype was counted many times. The chain uses TRBV27 and TRBJ1-2; D is uncertain. Germline V gene sequence: CDR1 MNHEY, CDR2 SMNVEV (reference sequence). The CDR3 is 16 residues long. V was pared by 4 bases and J by 0 bases, with 15 bases between. DNA for the CDR3: TGTGCCAGCAGTTCCAGCCTCGACGGTCCTAACTATGGCTACACCTTC. Amino acids: CASSSSLDGPNYGYTF.

Only a few counts were recorded for this clonotype. The chain is built from TRBV24-1 and TRBJ2-1; no reliable D call. V lost 3 bases and J 4 bases, leaving 6 bases between the germline ends. This CDR3 is 13 amino acids long. Germline V gene data show CDR1 as KGHDR and CDR2 as SFDVKD. CDR3 protein: CATSDIGYNEQFF. The CDR3 DNA reads TGTGCCACCAGTGATATTGGGTACAATGAGCAGTTCTTC.

This clonotype was observed many times. The chain joins TRBV20-1 to TRBJ2-7; 7 bases fit TRBD1. The junction had 3 bases not matched to a gene; V was cut back by 1 base and J by 3 bases. Germline V gene sequence: CDR1 DFQATT, CDR2 SNEGSKA (reference sequence). CDR3 length: 13 amino acids. The CDR3 protein is CSARAWTGYEQYF. CDR3 nucleotides: TGCAGTGCTAGAGCCTGGACAGGCTACGAGCAGTACTTC.

In its sample, this clonotype was seen once. The CDR3, as DNA: TGTGCAGCGGGGTCCCTAGTCAATGAGCAGTTCTTC. Protein product: CAAGSLVNEQFF. The V and J genes are TRBV2 and TRBJ2-1; 7 bases agree with TRBD2. This CDR3 has 12 amino acids. Per germline, CDR1 SNHLY and CDR2 FYNNEI.

The V call is TRBV5-1, the J call TRBJ1-1; D unclear. V was pared by 0 bases and J by 5 bases, with 11 bases between. This CDR3 region has 14 residues. CDR1 is SGHRS, CDR2 YFSETQ, per germline. The DNA of the CDR3 is TGCGCCAGCAGCTTGGCGGCATCGCTAACTGAAGCTTTCTTT. This gives the protein CASSLAASLTEAFF.

This clonotype appeared many times. The chain links TRBV18 to TRBJ1-4; 10 nucleotides line up with TRBD1. The CDR3 has 14 residues. Unmatched junction bases numbered 0, after V lost 2 bases and J lost 6 bases. CDR1 KGHSH and CDR2 LQKENI come from the germline V gene. DNA of the CDR3: TGTGCCAGCTCACCAGGGACAGGGGATGAAAAACTGTTTTTT. Translation: CASSPGTGDEKLFF.

The rearrangement links TRBV7-9 to TRBJ2-5; 9 bases line up with TRBD2. The CDR3 is 14 residues long. Trimming cost V 5 bases and J 5 bases; bases outside gene matches: 6. Germline V gene sequence: CDR1 SEHNR, CDR2 FQNEAQ (reference sequence). The CDR3 loop is CASSPAGGRETQYF. The CDR3 DNA reads TGTGCCAGCAGCCCAGCGGGGGGCCGGGAGACCCAGTACTTC.

This clonotype appeared a few times. The chain carries TRBV6-6 and TRBJ1-2; D remains ambiguous. Germline V lookup: CDR1 MNHNY, CDR2 SVGAGI (reference sequence). V dropped 10 bases and J dropped 8 bases, with 11 bases sitting between them. This CDR3 spans 10 amino acids. CDR3 sequence (DNA): TGTGCCACCCGGGCGGGCGGCTACACCTTC. It codes for CATRAGGYTF.

This clonotype was observed a handful of times. CDR3 protein: CASSRQGPGELFF. CDR3 bases: TGTGCCAGCAGCCGACAGGGTCCCGGGGAGCTGTTTTTT. This chain uses TRBV28 with TRBJ2-2; 7 nucleotides align to TRBD1. CDR1 MDHEN and CDR2 SYDVKM come from the germline V gene. This CDR3 is built from 13 residues. The V gene end was trimmed by 6 bases and the J gene end by 6 bases; junction bases not matched to a gene: 4.

This clonotype has more than one count but fewer than ten. The rearrangement uses TRBV7-9 and TRBJ2-4; TRBD1 is a possible D gene (6 bases). V lost 5 bases, J lost 0 bases, and 14 bases lay in between. There are 16 residues in the CDR3. Germline V lookup: CDR1 SEHNR, CDR2 FQNEAQ (reference sequence). CDR3 in DNA: TGTGCCAGCAGCGACCGGGACACCTTAGCCAAAAACATTCAGTACTTC. This translates into CASSDRDTLAKNIQYF.

This clonotype was recorded at least ten times. The chain is built from TRBV12-3 or TRBV12-4 and TRBJ1-2; D might be TRBD1 (6 bases). Trimming left V 3 bases short and J 2 bases short, with 16 bases between. This CDR3 comprises 16 residues. Here the CDR3 reads CASSLGPGGGNYGYTF. The CDR3 coding sequence is TGTGCCAGCAGTTTGGGACCGGGCGGGGGCAACTATGGCTACACCTTC.

This clonotype was picked up a small number of times. This sequence joins TRBV20-1 and TRBJ2-4; TRBD1 might be the D (6 bases). Trimming shortened V by 3 bases and J by 5 bases, and 14 bases separated the two germline ends. CDR3 length equals 14 residues. The germline CDR1 and CDR2 sequences are DFQATT and SNEGSKA (reference sequence). The DNA of the CDR3 is TGCAGTGCTAGTCCGACCTGGGGGCAAAACATTCAGTACTTC. The encoded protein is CSASPTWGQNIQYF.

This clonotype was observed many times. V and J are TRBV6-4 and TRBJ1-6; D gene uncertain. The CDR3 loop spans 17 amino acids. Between the trimmed V and J ends, which lost 5 bases and 0 bases, there was a span of 14 bases. Germline CDR1 reads MRHNA; CDR2 reads SNTAGT. The CDR3 DNA follows: TGTGCCAGCAGTCTGTCATTGCGGGACTCCTATAATTCACCCCTCCACTTT. This encodes CASSLSLRDSYNSPLHF.

The chain links TRBV27 to TRBJ2-7, with D unresolved. The length of the CDR3 is 13 residues. Per the germline V gene, CDR1 is MNHEY and CDR2 is SMNVEV (reference sequence). Trimming removed 5 bases at V and 3 bases at J, with 11 bases between. For the CDR3, the DNA is TGTGCCAGCAGTCATCGGGCCCTCTACGAGCAGTACTTC. It is translated as CASSHRALYEQYF.

This clonotype showed up many times. The chain employs TRBV20-1 and TRBJ1-6; D may be TRBD1 (5 bases). Trimming stripped 2 bases from V and 18 bases from J, with 20 bases between. This CDR3 spans 13 amino acids. The germline gives CDR1 DFQATT, CDR2 SNEGSKA (reference sequence). CDR3 sequence: CSARPREGRWPHF. DNA for the CDR3: TGCAGTGCTAGACCCAGGGAGGGCCGGTGGCCCCACTTT.

This chain joins TRBV19 and TRBJ1-2; D gene unclear. The CDR3 loop spans 14 amino acids. Trimming cost V 7 bases and J 4 bases, with 16 bases left between them. Germline V gene lookup returns CDR1 LNHDA and CDR2 SQIVND (reference sequence). The CDR3 protein is CASTPDARGYGYTF. The DNA for the CDR3 is TGTGCCAGTACCCCGGACGCCAGAGGCTATGGCTACACCTTC.

This clonotype has a count of ten or more. The V call is TRBV2, the J call TRBJ2-7, with D possibly matching TRBD1 (6 bases). There are 12 residues in the CDR3. Germline CDR1 reads SNHLY; CDR2 reads FYNNEI. The ends were cut back, 3 bases at V and 7 bases at J, with 10 bases in the middle. This CDR3 is CASSDSGTEQYF. The CDR3 region has the DNA TGTGCCAGCAGTGACTCCGGGACAGAGCAGTACTTC.

At least ten counts were recorded for this clonotype. The chain joins TRBV3-1 to TRBJ2-1; possibly TRBD1 for D (5 bases). CDR1 LGHDT and CDR2 YNNKEL come from the germline V gene (reference sequence). Between the trimmed V and J ends, which lost 0 bases and 8 bases, there was a span of 8 bases. This CDR3 contains 13 residues. The CDR3 loop reads CASSQDRGDEQFF. CDR3 DNA sequence: TGTGCCAGCAGCCAAGATAGGGGCGATGAGCAGTTCTTC.